These 32 T cell receptor beta chains were sequenced from one sample in a study of OX40 agonist ivuxolimab in advanced cancers. Assay used: immunoSEQ multiplex PCR; TCRdb lists only in-frame clones, some missing. Here the sample spans around 72,000 clones, 65% to 85% being singletons. The source material was CD4+ or CD8+ T cells sorted from blood, sampled in a trial of the OX40 agonist ivuxolimab. Receptors originate from an adult with an advanced solid tumor such as melanoma, head and neck, liver or kidney cancer.

The V call is TRBV14, the J call TRBJ1-1; the D is unclear. Germline V gene data show CDR1 as SGHDN and CDR2 as FVKESK. Trimming removed 4 bases from V and 8 bases from J, with 11 bases in between. There are 12 residues in the CDR3. The CDR3 region has the DNA TGTGCCAGCAGCCCATCCGGGGTCGAAGCTTTCTTT. As protein: CASSPSGVEAFF.

This chain uses TRBV6-5 with TRBJ2-7; D might be TRBD2 (5 bases). The germline V gene has CDR1 MNHEY and CDR2 SVGAGI. The germline V and J ends were trimmed by 4 bases and 0 bases, with 13 bases remaining between them. The length of the CDR3 is 15 residues. CDR3 region: CASSSIPGSSYEQYF. CDR3 nucleotide sequence: TGTGCCAGCAGTTCCATACCGGGAAGCTCCTACGAGCAGTACTTC.

The chain joins TRBV6-1 to TRBJ2-7; maybe TRBD2 (6 bases). The germline CDR1 and CDR2 sequences are MNHNS and SASEGT. The V end lost 4 bases, the J end lost 0 bases, and 10 bases lay between the germline ends. The CDR3 runs 14 residues. The CDR3 nucleotides are TGTGCCAGCAGTGGCCCGGGGGTCTCCTACGAGCAGTACTTC. As protein: CASSGPGVSYEQYF.

The genes are TRBV9 and TRBJ1-3, with TRBD1 identical over 7 bases. This CDR3 spans 15 amino acids. Germline CDR1 reads SGDLS; CDR2 reads YYNGEE. With V trimmed by 2 bases and J by 1 base, 3 bases remained unmatched. CDR3 region: CASSVRGVSGNTIYF. The CDR3 bases are TGTGCCAGCAGCGTCAGGGGGGTTTCTGGAAACACCATATATTTT.

This chain connects TRBV19 to TRBJ2-1; a weak D match, TRBD2 (6 bases). The CDR3 extends over 11 amino acids. V lost 2 bases, J lost 15 bases, and 11 bases lay in between. Germline assignment: CDR1 LNHDA and CDR2 SQIVND (reference sequence). CDR3 in amino acids: CASSITGVTFF. The CDR3 nucleotides are TGTGCCAGTAGTATAACGGGAGTAACGTTCTTC.

The chain has TRBV9 and TRBJ2-1, with 8 bases identical to TRBD2. The germline gives CDR1 SGDLS, CDR2 YYNGEE. The CDR3 contains 14 residues. Trimming at V came to 0 bases and at J to 6 bases, leaving 2 bases not matched to a gene. The CDR3 DNA is TGTGCCAGCAGCGTAGACGGGGGGGCCAATGAGCAGTTCTTC. This sequence encodes CASSVDGGANEQFF. Drawing the rest from reference TRBV9 and TRBJ2-1, the complete variable domain is DSGVTQTPKHLITATGQRVTLRCSPRSGDLSVYWYQQSLDQGLQFLIQYYNGEERAKGNILERFSAQQFPDLHSELNLSSLELGDSALYFCASSVDGGANEQFFGPGTRLTVL.

This chain joins TRBV18 and TRBJ2-5; 7 bases fit TRBD1. Germline V gene lookup returns CDR1 KGHSH and CDR2 LQKENI. The CDR3 consists of 16 residues. J gave up 5 bases and V 1 base, and 10 bases lay outside the gene matches. For the CDR3, the DNA is TGTGCCAGCTCACCACGGACAGGAGGTTTTGGGGAGACCCAGTACTTC. Translated, it gives CASSPRTGGFGETQYF.

V gene TRBV6-6 combines with J gene TRBJ1-2, with no clear D. CDR1 MNHNY and CDR2 SVGAGI come from the germline V gene (reference sequence). V gave up 6 bases and J gave up 5 bases, with 10 bases separating them. CDR3 length: 12 amino acids. The CDR3 sequence is CASSLTGYGYTF. The CDR3 DNA reads as TGTGCCAGCAGCCTAACGGGGTATGGCTACACCTTC.

The rearrangement links TRBV12-5 to TRBJ2-5, with 7 bases fitting TRBD1. The V gene end was trimmed by 0 bases and the J gene end by 5 bases; junction bases not matched to a gene: 0. Germline loops: CDR1 LGHNT, CDR2 FRNRAP. The CDR3 is made up of 13 amino acids. CDR3 in DNA: TGTGCTAGTGGTTTGGTACAGGGGGAGACCCAGTACTTC. Residues: CASGLVQGETQYF.

The J gene is TRBJ2-2, the V gene TRBV5-1, with 9 bases fitting TRBD1. The CDR3 runs 15 residues. The germline CDR1 and CDR2 sequences are SGHRS and YFSETQ. V lost 3 bases and J lost 3; bases outside the gene matches: 3. The CDR3 nucleotides are TGCGCCAGCAGCTCATGGACAGGGGACACCGGGGAGCTGTTTTTT. As protein: CASSSWTGDTGELFF.

The chain joins TRBV5-1 to TRBJ2-1; the D call may be TRBD1 or TRBD2 (5 bases each). The CDR3 has 16 residues. V shed 1 base and J shed 0 bases, with 11 bases lying between them. Germline V lookup: CDR1 SGHRS, CDR2 YFSETQ. In DNA, the CDR3 is TGCGCCAGCAGCTTGATTGGGGACGCCTCCTACAATGAGCAGTTCTTC. This sequence encodes CASSLIGDASYNEQFF.

The CDR3 sequence: CASSFAGVNYEQYF. The CDR3 DNA reads TGTGCCAGCAGCTTTGCAGGGGTTAACTACGAGCAGTACTTC. V usage is TRBV7-1 and J usage is TRBJ2-7, with a weak D call TRBD1 (6 bases). TRBV7-1 is filed as an ORF, its function uncertain. V lost 4 bases and J lost 3, with 13 bases in between. The CDR3 contains 14 residues.

The V call is TRBV6-6, the J call TRBJ1-4; D is perhaps TRBD1 (5 bases). The V end was cut by 6 bases, the J end by 6 bases, with 14 bases between. In germline, CDR1 is MNHNY, CDR2 SVGAGI (reference sequence). CDR3 size: 14 residues. Written as DNA, the CDR3 is TGTGCCAGCAGGCGATCCGGGGCGGATGAAAAACTGTTTTTT. Translation gives CASRRSGADEKLFF.

The J gene is TRBJ1-1, the V gene TRBV14; maybe TRBD1 (6 bases). Germline V CDR1 and CDR2: SGHDN, FVKESK. The CDR3 is 13 residues long. V lost 6 bases, J lost 0 bases, and 8 bases lay in between. CDR3 coding DNA: TGTGCCAGCAGTCGACAGGTGAACACTGAAGCTTTCTTT. It encodes CASSRQVNTEAFF.

The J gene is TRBJ2-7, the V gene TRBV9, with D perhaps matching TRBD1 (6 bases). The CDR3 covers 15 residues. The germline CDR1 and CDR2 sequences are SGDLS and YYNGEE. With 4 bases removed from V and 6 bases from J, the gap between germline ends came to 20 bases. The CDR3 bases are TGTGCCAGCAGCTCACGGGACAAACTGAGGGGCGAGCAGTACTTC. Translated, it gives CASSSRDKLRGEQYF. The full variable domain, completed using reference TRBV9 and TRBJ2-7, is DSGVTQTPKHLITATGQRVTLRCSPRSGDLSVYWYQQSLDQGLQFLIQYYNGEERAKGNILERFSAQQFPDLHSELNLSSLELGDSALYFCASSSRDKLRGEQYFGPGTRLTVT.

The gene calls are TRBV18 and TRBJ1-2; no firm D call. The germline V gene has CDR1 KGHSH and CDR2 LQKENI. Trimming cost V 3 bases and J 8 bases, with 13 bases left between them. The CDR3 consists of 13 residues. CDR3 residues: CASSPSGPRGYTF. The CDR3 nucleotides are TGTGCCAGCTCACCCTCCGGACCGCGGGGCTACACCTTC.

In this sample, this clone turned up a few times. The chain employs TRBV6-4 and TRBJ1-5, with D possibly being TRBD1 (5 bases). The CDR3 loop spans 13 amino acids. Per the germline V gene, CDR1 is MRHNA and CDR2 is SNTAGT. V lost 5 bases, J lost 5 bases, and 10 bases lay in between. The CDR3 bases are TGTGCCAGCAGTCTCAGGGAAGATCAGCCCCAGCATTTT. It encodes CASSLREDQPQHF.

CDR3 DNA: TGTGCCAGCAGCTTGACCCAAGACACTGAAGCTTTCTTT. It yields the protein CASSLTQDTEAFF. The chain employs TRBV7-9 and TRBJ1-1; D unclear. Germline V CDR1 and CDR2: SEHNR, FQNEAQ (reference sequence). The CDR3 length is 13 residues. Trimming shortened V by 3 bases and J by 3 bases, and 8 bases separated the two germline ends.

The J gene is TRBJ1-6, the V gene TRBV27, with 7 bases matching TRBD1. The CDR3 runs 14 residues. The V segment lost 7 bases and the J segment 9 bases; nucleotides outside the gene matches: 9. The germline V gene has CDR1 MNHEY and CDR2 SMNVEV (reference sequence). Here the CDR3 reads CASNSRTGGSPLHF. The CDR3 nucleotides read TGTGCCAGCAATTCTCGGACAGGAGGTTCACCCCTCCACTTT.

This clone was counted once. This chain uses TRBV5-4 with TRBJ1-1; D is uncertain. Germline CDR1 and CDR2: SGHNT and YYREEE (reference sequence). The CDR3 has 13 residues. Trimming removed 2 bases from V and 3 bases from J, with 8 bases in between. Here the CDR3 reads CASSFWGDTEAFF. In nucleotides, the CDR3 is TGTGCCAGCAGCTTCTGGGGAGACACTGAAGCTTTCTTT.

This clone was counted ten times or more. The chain is built from TRBV18 and TRBJ2-7, with 9 nucleotides matching TRBD1. The V gene's germline CDR1 is KGHSH and CDR2 LQKENI. CDR3 length equals 15 residues. Trimming removed 2 bases from V and 1 base from J; junction bases left unmatched: 3. The CDR3 region is CASSPGTGISYEQYF. CDR3 coding DNA: TGTGCCAGCTCACCAGGGACAGGGATTTCCTACGAGCAGTACTTC.

This clone showed up just once. The chain is built from TRBV7-8 and TRBJ2-7; 11 nucleotides align to TRBD1. CDR1 SGHVS and CDR2 FQNEAQ come from the germline V gene. This CDR3 spans 15 amino acids. V lost 5 bases, J lost 1 base, and 4 bases stayed unmatched. Written as DNA, the CDR3 is TGTGCCAGCAGCATGGGACAGGGGGTTTCCTACGAGCAGTACTTC. Protein sequence: CASSMGQGVSYEQYF.

This clone showed up just a few times. This chain joins TRBV28 and TRBJ1-2; 8 positions match TRBD1. The junction had 9 bases not matched to a gene; V was cut back by 4 bases and J by 5 bases. This CDR3 is 15 amino acids long. The germline gives CDR1 MDHEN, CDR2 SYDVKM. In DNA form, the CDR3 reads TGTGCCAGCAGTTATATACAGGGGGTACTTTATGGCTACACCTTC. Encoded protein: CASSYIQGVLYGYTF.

V is TRBV19 and J is TRBJ2-7, with 9 bases lining up with TRBD1. The germline V gene encodes CDR1 LNHDA and CDR2 SQIVND (reference sequence). J lost 5 bases, V lost 2 bases, and 13 bases had no gene match. This CDR3 is built from 17 residues. The CDR3 loop reads CASSIRGTGSIIDEQYF. DNA of the CDR3: TGTGCCAGTAGTATAAGGGGGACAGGGAGTATTATCGACGAGCAGTACTTC.

The V call is TRBV5-1, the J call TRBJ1-3; D may be TRBD1 (5 bases). Germline V gives CDR1 SGHRS, CDR2 YFSETQ. V was cut by 3 bases and J by 0 bases, with 13 bases left in between. The CDR3 extends over 16 amino acids. DNA of the CDR3: TGCGCCAGCAGCTCAAATACAGGTATCTCTGGAAACACCATATATTTT. This encodes CASSSNTGISGNTIYF.

The chain carries TRBV5-5 and TRBJ1-2; TRBD1 aligns across 7 bases. The CDR3 extends over 16 amino acids. Germline values: CDR1 SGHKS, CDR2 YYEKEE (reference sequence). V lost 2 bases to trimming and J lost 1 base; unmatched junction nucleotides: 8. Written as DNA, the CDR3 is TGTGCCAGCAGCTTAAAACAGGGGAGGGATAACTATGGCTACACCTTC. Residues: CASSLKQGRDNYGYTF.

The chain couples TRBV9 to TRBJ1-5; 7 nucleotides match TRBD1. CDR3 length: 15 residues. Germline V gives CDR1 SGDLS, CDR2 YYNGEE. V was clipped by 7 bases and J by 4 bases; unmatched bases: 11. The CDR3 nucleotides are TGTGCCAGCGCGAGAACCGGGACAGTTAATCAGCCCCAGCATTTT. It encodes CASARTGTVNQPQHF.

The gene calls are TRBV5-6 and TRBJ2-7, with D possibly called TRBD1 or TRBD2 (5 bases each). The CDR3 loop spans 13 amino acids. The V end lost 4 bases, the J end lost 4 bases, and 12 bases lay between the germline ends. Germline V gene sequence: CDR1 SGHDT, CDR2 YYEEEE. CDR3 coding DNA: TGTGCCAGCAGCGGGTGGGGGATGTACGAGCAGTACTTC. Amino acids: CASSGWGMYEQYF.

A word on this clone: Sequence at one end of the junction differs from germline and may be a read error. The chain combines TRBV7-2 with TRBJ1-6; no clear D gene. The CDR3 contains 13 residues. From germline, CDR1 is SGHTA and CDR2 FQGNSA. The CDR3 DNA reads TGTGCCAGCAGCTTATCCTCTAATTCACCCCTCCACTTT. Its translation is CASSLSSNSPLHF.

The V gene is TRBV27, the J gene TRBJ2-3; D gene unclear. The CDR3 contains 14 residues. V lost 3 bases and J 1 base, leaving 8 bases between the germline ends. Looked up from germline, CDR1 is MNHEY and CDR2 is SMNVEV (reference sequence). As DNA, the CDR3 is TGTGCCAGCAGTTTGGGTATGGGCACAGATACGCAGTATTTT. This sequence encodes CASSLGMGTDTQYF.

The rearrangement uses TRBV4-1 and TRBJ1-4; D call uncertain. Trimming took off 4 bases at V and 8 bases at J, with 20 bases between the two ends. Germline V gene data show CDR1 as MGHRA and CDR2 as YSYEKL. CDR3 length: 16 residues. The CDR3 region is CASSPVLGEVGEKLFF. CDR3 nucleotide sequence: TGCGCCAGCAGCCCGGTGCTCGGGGAGGTAGGGGAAAAACTGTTTTTT.

J is TRBJ2-7 and V is TRBV11-2; D is perhaps TRBD1 (6 bases). V was clipped by 3 bases and J by 3 bases, with 12 bases between them. There are 14 residues in the CDR3. The V gene's germline CDR1 is SGHAT and CDR2 FQNNGV. The CDR3 bases are TGTGCCAGCAGCTTTGCAGGGGTTAACTACGAGCAGTACTTC. This gives the protein CASSFAGVNYEQYF.